This TCR beta chain appears in the sequencing data of a study of T cell changes during pregnancy in multiple sclerosis. Here immunoSEQ multiplex PCR was the method, and the copy in TCRdb shows in-frame clones only, minus some. The sample consists of about 86,000 clones, around 90% of them appearing once. This specimen consisted of peripheral blood, obtained in the first trimester of pregnancy. This TCR was recovered from a female donor in good health, enrolled as a control in a pregnancy study.

The CDR3 is CASSGLGTDTQYF. CDR3 bases: TGTGCCAGCAGCGGACTGGGGACAGATACGCAGTATTTT. This chain links TRBV7-2 with TRBJ2-3; possible D gene TRBD2, 5 bases. Trimming cost V 5 bases and J 3 bases, with 9 bases left between them. The CDR3 has 13 residues. The germline V gene has CDR1 SGHTA and CDR2 FQGNSA.